A selection of T cell receptor beta chains follows, all from one sample in a study of cytomegalovirus exposure and HLA in healthy donors. Measured with immunoSEQ multiplex PCR; TCRdb has only the in-frame clones, and not every one. The profile covers about 110,000 clones, with about four fifths appearing a single time and roughly 6.5% taken by the ten largest. Sequenced sample: PBMCs. Receptor source: a woman aged 50 to 65 in good health and CMV-seropositive. Each CDR3 is given with its conserved first and last residue. The order of the fields is clone size, D gene, V gene, CDR3 length, J gene, CDR3 protein, CDR3 DNA. The D gene is left open where the match is weak. Only part of the rows carry a size: once, few, many, or a class if the clone is expanded.

clone size: NA; D gene: NA; V gene: TRBV29-1; CDR3 length: 13; J gene: TRBJ1-4; CDR3 protein: CSVGRGGNEKLFF; CDR3 DNA: TGCAGCGTGGGCCGGGGGGGCAATGAAAAACTGTTTTTT
clone size: NA; D gene: TRBD2; V gene: TRBV4-2; CDR3 length: 20; J gene: TRBJ2-3; CDR3 protein: CASSQLGKSVSGGASDTQYF; CDR3 DNA: TGTGCCAGCAGCCAGTTGGGGAAGAGCGTAAGCGGGGGGGCGTCAGATACGCAGTATTTT
clone size: few; D gene: NA; V gene: TRBV7-3; CDR3 length: 13; J gene: TRBJ2-2; CDR3 protein: CASSSLNTGELFF; CDR3 DNA: TGTGCCAGCAGCTCCCTTAACACCGGGGAGCTGTTTTTT
clone size: NA; D gene: NA; V gene: TRBV7-3; CDR3 length: 15; J gene: TRBJ2-6; CDR3 protein: CASSSQGGSANVLTF; CDR3 DNA: TGTGCCAGCAGCTCCCAGGGGGGATCGGCCAACGTCCTGACTTTC
clone size: NA; D gene: TRBD1; V gene: TRBV11-3; CDR3 length: 13; J gene: TRBJ1-1; CDR3 protein: CASSLQDRTEAFF; CDR3 DNA: TGTGCCAGCAGCTTACAGGACAGGACTGAAGCTTTCTTT
clone size: NA; D gene: NA; V gene: TRBV14; CDR3 length: 14; J gene: TRBJ2-1; CDR3 protein: CASSQVPLDNEQFF; CDR3 DNA: TGTGCCAGCAGCCAAGTCCCGCTAGACAATGAGCAGTTCTTC
clone size: NA; D gene: NA; V gene: TRBV25-1; CDR3 length: 13; J gene: TRBJ1-3; CDR3 protein: CASSGGLGNTIYF; CDR3 DNA: TGTGCCAGCAGTGGGGGCCTTGGAAACACCATATATTTT
clone size: NA; D gene: NA; V gene: TRBV1; CDR3 length: 14; J gene: TRBJ2-1; CDR3 protein: CTSGHLAGGNEQFF; CDR3 DNA: TGCACCAGCGGTCATCTAGCGGGGGGCAATGAGCAGTTCTTC
clone size: NA; D gene: TRBD1; V gene: TRBV7-2; CDR3 length: 17; J gene: TRBJ1-3; CDR3 protein: CASSWDRGTLSGNTIYF; CDR3 DNA: TGTGCCAGCAGCTGGGACAGGGGAACCCTCTCTGGAAACACCATATATTTT
clone size: NA; D gene: NA; V gene: TRBV5-5; CDR3 length: 14; J gene: TRBJ1-2; CDR3 protein: CASSSLGFTGGYTF; CDR3 DNA: TGTGCCAGCAGCTCGCTCGGATTCACGGGAGGCTACACCTTC